This T cell receptor beta chain is drawn from a study of OX40 agonist ivuxolimab in advanced cancers. Findings of the study overall: The study observed clonal expansion of CD4+ and CD8+ blood T cells by week 6 at 0.1 to 3.0 mg/kg. Some of the lowest clonal expansion was seen in partial responders at 0.1-3.0 mg/kg. In CD8+ T cells, expanded clones were on average more numerous than in CD4+.

Method: immunoSEQ multiplex PCR; TCRdb's copy keeps in-frame clones and lacks some. The data contain tens of thousands of clones, 80% of them singletons. Comment on this clone: Its antigen is unidentified.

Germline V lookup: CDR1 LNHDA, CDR2 SQIVND (reference sequence). The junction had 10 bases not matched to a gene; V was cut back by 5 bases and J by 5 bases. This CDR3 spans 15 amino acids. The gene calls are TRBV19 and TRBJ1-1; 8 bases map to TRBD1. The receptor was derived from an adult with an advanced solid tumor such as melanoma, head and neck, liver or kidney cancer. Sequences were derived from CD4+ or CD8+ T cells sorted from blood, sampled in a trial of the OX40 agonist ivuxolimab. The CDR3, as DNA: TGTGCCAGTAGTGGGCAGGGGGCGAGGGAAACTGAAGCTTTCTTT. Translating gives CASSGQGARETEAFF.